The rows below give T cell receptor beta chains drawn from one sample of a study of blood T cells in healthy people across ages. Using its own MiXCR run on the 5' RACE reads, TCRdb lists one record per CDR3 protein. Of 850,000 to 1,100,000 distinct CDR3 sequences in the sample, around two fifths are singletons; the top ten hold around 13%. The source material was blood. The receptors were gathered from a man between 18 and 35 years old in good health. CDR3s include the opening cysteine and the closing phenylalanine or tryptophan. D genes are given only for firm matches. The listing skips clone size in some rows; elsewhere it reads once, few, many or a size class.

clone_size d_call cdr3_length j_call v_call cdr3_nt cdr3_aa
few . 15 TRBJ2-1 TRBV7-2 TGTGCCAGCAGCTTCGGAGGGTCCCCCTACAATGAGCAGTTCTTC CASSFGGSPYNEQFF
. . 13 TRBJ2-7 TRBV9 TGTGCCAGCAGCGTATCTTCGGGGAACGAGCAGTACTTC CASSVSSGNEQYF
. TRBD1 16 TRBJ2-3 TRBV20-1 TGCAGTGCTTCCGCCCTGACAGGGCCCCAGTCAGATACGCAGTATTTT CSASALTGPQSDTQYF
. . 15 TRBJ1-2 TRBV9 TGTGCCAGCAGCGACGGGACCGCTAAGTCCTATGGCTACACCTTC CASSDGTAKSYGYTF
few TRBD1 17 TRBJ1-6 TRBV24-1 TGTGCCACTCCACTGCTCCTACAGGGGGGTTGTAATTCACCCCTCCACTTT CATPLLLQGGCNSPLHF
. . 13 TRBJ1-2 TRBV28 TGTGCCAGCACCGATGAGGGGGAATATGGCTACACCTTC CASTDEGEYGYTF
few . 13 TRBJ1-1 TRBV4-3 TGCGCCAGCAGCCAAGATTCACGATCTGAAGCTTTCTTT CASSQDSRSEAFF
. . 17 TRBJ2-1 TRBV5-1 TGCGCCAGCAGCTTGGAGGTCTGGGGGACCTCATACAATGAGCAGTTCTTC CASSLEVWGTSYNEQFF
few . 15 TRBJ2-7 TRBV25-1 TGTGCCAGCAGTCCAAAAACTTCGAGTGGCTACGAGCAGTACTTC CASSPKTSSGYEQYF
few TRBD2 15 TRBJ2-3 TRBV20-1 TGCAGTGCCCTGGGACTAGCGGACAGCACAGATACGCAGTATTTT CSALGLADSTDTQYF
once . 18 TRBJ1-3 TRBV25-1 TGTGCCAGCAGTGAATGGGGGACCCCCAGTTTATCTGGAAACACCATATATTTT CASSEWGTPSLSGNTIYF
once . 17 TRBJ1-1 TRBV5-1 TGCGCCAGCAGCTTCAGCGGGAGGGGTCTCGGTCGGACTGAAGCTTTCTTT CASSFSGRGLGRTEAFF
. TRBD1 14 TRBJ2-1 TRBV20-1 TGCAGTGCCCCCGGACAGGGGGACGGCAATGAGCAGTTCTTC CSAPGQGDGNEQFF
. . 16 TRBJ2-2 TRBV5-1 TGCGCCAGCAGCTTGAGTGGCAGGTCGAACACCGGGGAGCTGTTTTTT CASSLSGRSNTGELFF
. . 13 TRBJ1-1 TRBV7-9 TGTGCCAGCAGGACCCCCGACCGGGCTGAAGCTTTCTTT CASRTPDRAEAFF
once . 15 TRBJ1-6 TRBV6-5 TGTGCCAGCAGTTACGGCAGTGTCCATAATTCACCCCTCCACTTT CASSYGSVHNSPLHF
few . 14 TRBJ1-2 TRBV20-1 TGCAGTGCGACGTACACAGGGATCGGGCATGGCTACACCTTC CSATYTGIGHGYTF
. . 13 TRBJ2-7 TRBV29-1 TGCAGCGTTGCCAGGGACGAATCCTACGAGCAGTACTTC CSVARDESYEQYF
. . 15 TRBJ2-1 TRBV7-2 TGTGCCAGCTGCTTCGACAGTACAGTATACAATGAGCAGTTCTTC CASCFDSTVYNEQFF
few . 15 TRBJ1-1 TRBV28 TGTGCCAGCAGTTTATATCAGGGGCGGAACACTGAAGCTTTCTTT CASSLYQGRNTEAFF
many . 15 TRBJ1-2 TRBV3-1 TGCGCCAGCAGCCCCGGGACGACGCTAAACTATGGCTACACCTTC CASSPGTTLNYGYTF
. . 13 TRBJ1-6 TRBV20-1 TGCGGTGCTAGCGGGACCCTTAATTCACCCCTCCACTTT CGASGTLNSPLHF
. . 13 TRBJ2-3 TRBV19 TGTGCCAGTAGTGAACGACAGGAGGATACGCAGTATTTT CASSERQEDTQYF
. . 14 TRBJ2-5 TRBV2 TGTGCCAGTACCGACCCACCGGGACAAGAGACCCAGTACTTC CASTDPPGQETQYF
. . 16 TRBJ2-7 TRBV5-5 TGTGCCAGCAGCTTGGGCCACGATGGCTCCTACAATGAGCAGTACTTC CASSLGHDGSYNEQYF
few . 15 TRBJ1-1 TRBV7-9 TGTGCCAGCAGCTTATTGCGGGGCGGGTTGACTGAAGCTTTCTTT CASSLLRGGLTEAFF
. TRBD2 16 TRBJ2-4 TRBV7-8 TGTGCCAGCAGCTTCTCTAGCGGGGGGACCAAAAACATTCAGTACTTC CASSFSSGGTKNIQYF
. TRBD2 17 TRBJ2-1 TRBV12-3/TRBV12-4 TGTGCCAGCATCCTACCTGGGACTAGCGGGGGGTACAATGAGCAGTTCTTC CASILPGTSGGYNEQFF
once . 12 TRBJ1-1 TRBV6-2/TRBV6-3 TGTGCCAGCAGGTACTCGAAAACTGAAGCTTTCTTT CASRYSKTEAFF
. TRBD2 14 TRBJ2-5 TRBV10-3 TGTGCCATCCCGACTAGCGGGGACCCGGAGACCCAGTACTTC CAIPTSGDPETQYF
. . 14 TRBJ2-5 TRBV5-1 TGCGCCAGCAGCGTGGACCCAGGGGGGTATGAGCAGTACTTC CASSVDPGGYEQYF
. . 16 TRBJ2-1 TRBV29-1 TGCAGCGCTGGCACCCGGGACTCTCTACATTACAATGAGCAGTTCTTC CSAGTRDSLHYNEQFF
. . 14 TRBJ1-2 TRBV3-1 TGTGCCAGCAGCCAAGGCTCGGGGACCTATGGCTACACCTTC CASSQGSGTYGYTF
few TRBD2 17 TRBJ2-6 TRBV14 TGTGCCAGCAGCCAAGGGGGACTAGTATCCGGGGCCAACGTCCTGACTTTC CASSQGGLVSGANVLTF